This TCR beta chain was observed in a study of T cell repertoires in cytomegalovirus infection (dated by TCRdb to between 2017 and 2020). Broadly, across the study: Because public TCR beta signatures pointed to carriage of CMV infection together with the matching HLA type, the HLA type of each donor mattered for the analysis.

Findings and caveats that apply to the study as a whole: Carriers of CMV infection plus the relevant HLA type were discriminated by the cumulative frequency of public TCR beta family members in the study cohort and in an independent roughly 380-donor cohort. In the ex vivo response, HLA-C-restricted CMV-specific TCR beta clonotypes were dominant, and in two of eight donors the single most frequent clonotype came from this HLA-C-restricted group.

Reads for this sample came from an Illumina HiSeq 1500. In-frame beta chains were kept once TCRdb had trimmed the public reads at Q25 with fastp and called clones with MiXCR. Rows merge per CDR3 protein into single entries with the most common DNA and genes. For this sample the table gives around 550,000 distinct CDR3 sequences, of which about 25% were detected only once. Together, the top ten hold around 14% of the sample. The CDR3 goes from the cysteine to the valine over 13 residues. The entry retains the CDR3 DNA only, 39 bases that are in frame from base 1. Ends trimmed: V by 6 bases, J by 1 base; bases unmatched to a gene: 3. This clonotype has just a few counts. It lacks a known antigen. Base qualities are not at hand, and no much larger clone is one base apart.

The rearrangement combines TRBV12-3 or TRBV12-4 with TRBJ2-7; TRBD1 fits 7 bases in the junction. The sequence came from a human donor in good health (CMV status not recorded). Some clones in this sample may be carry-over from other donors' samples. The sequenced sample consisted of PBMCs. The CDR3: CASRQTGSYEQYV. The nucleotide sequence is TGTGCCAGCAGGCAGACAGGGTCCTACGAGCAGTACGTC.